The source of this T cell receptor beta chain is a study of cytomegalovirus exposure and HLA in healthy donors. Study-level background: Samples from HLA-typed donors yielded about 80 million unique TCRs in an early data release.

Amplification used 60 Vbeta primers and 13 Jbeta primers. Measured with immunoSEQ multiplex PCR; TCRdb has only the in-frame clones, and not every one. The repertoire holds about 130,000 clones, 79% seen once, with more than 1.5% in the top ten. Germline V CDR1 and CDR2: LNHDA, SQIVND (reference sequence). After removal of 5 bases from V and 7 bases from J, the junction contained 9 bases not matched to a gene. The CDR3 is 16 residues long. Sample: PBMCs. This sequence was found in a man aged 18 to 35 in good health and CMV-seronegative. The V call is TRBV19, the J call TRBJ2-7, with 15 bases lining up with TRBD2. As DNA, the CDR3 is TGTGCCAGTAGTGGCCCCGGACTAGCGGGAGGGCATGAGCAGTACGTC. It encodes CASSGPGLAGGHEQYV.